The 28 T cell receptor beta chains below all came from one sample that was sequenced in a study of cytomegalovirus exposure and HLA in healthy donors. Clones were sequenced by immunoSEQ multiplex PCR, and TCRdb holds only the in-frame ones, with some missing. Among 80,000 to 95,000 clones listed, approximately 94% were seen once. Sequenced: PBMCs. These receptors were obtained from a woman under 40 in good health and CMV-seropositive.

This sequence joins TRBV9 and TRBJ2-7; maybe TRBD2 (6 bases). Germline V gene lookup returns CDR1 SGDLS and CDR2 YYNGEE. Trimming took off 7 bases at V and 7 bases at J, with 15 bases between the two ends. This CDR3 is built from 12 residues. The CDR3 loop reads CASSSGVGEQYF. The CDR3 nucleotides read TGTGCCAGCTCATCGGGGGTTGGGGAGCAGTACTTC.

The CDR3 DNA reads TGTGCCAGCAGTTACTCCGGAGGACAGGGGGCTTTCTACGAGCAGTACTTC. Amino acid sequence: CASSYSGGQGAFYEQYF. This sequence joins TRBV27 and TRBJ2-7; 11 positions agree with TRBD1. Trimming took 4 bases from V and 3 from J; bases not matched to a gene: 11. CDR1 and CDR2 from the germline V gene are MNHEY and SMNVEV (reference sequence). The CDR3 has 17 residues.

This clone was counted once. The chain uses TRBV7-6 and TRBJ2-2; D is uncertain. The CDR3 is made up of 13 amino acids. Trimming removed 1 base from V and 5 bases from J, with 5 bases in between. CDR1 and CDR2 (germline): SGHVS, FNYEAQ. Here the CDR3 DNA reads TGTGCCAGCAGCTTAGTACTAACCGGGGAGCTGTTTTTT. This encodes CASSLVLTGELFF.

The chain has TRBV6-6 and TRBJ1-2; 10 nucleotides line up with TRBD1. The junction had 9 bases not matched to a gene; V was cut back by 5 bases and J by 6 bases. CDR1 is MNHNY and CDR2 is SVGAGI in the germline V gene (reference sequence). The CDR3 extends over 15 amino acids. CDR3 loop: CASSTGQGKTHGYTF. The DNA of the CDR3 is TGTGCCAGCAGTACGGGACAGGGGAAGACCCATGGCTACACCTTC.

CDR3 amino acids: CASSQQGVSTEQYF. The CDR3 DNA follows: TGTGCCAGCAGCCAGCAGGGGGTATCAACCGAGCAGTACTTC. The chain uses TRBV11-2 and TRBJ2-7, with 7 bases matching TRBD1. Germline V gives CDR1 SGHAT, CDR2 FQNNGV. The CDR3 is 14 residues long. Germline trimming cut 5 bases from V and 6 bases from J; bases unmatched to any gene: 10. Full variable domain (outside the CDR3, taken from reference TRBV11-2 and TRBJ2-7): EAGVAQSPRYKIIEKRQSVAFWCNPISGHATLYWYQQILGQGPKLLIQFQNNGVVDDSQLPKDRFSAERLKGVDSTLKIQPAKLEDSAVYLCASSQQGVSTEQYFGPGTRLTVT.

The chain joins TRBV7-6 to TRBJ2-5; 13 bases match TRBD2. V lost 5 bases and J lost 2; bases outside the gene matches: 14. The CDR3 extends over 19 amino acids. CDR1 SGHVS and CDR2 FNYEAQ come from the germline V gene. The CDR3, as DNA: TGTGCCAGCAGCGGTTATCGGACTAGCGGGAGTTGGAGGCAAGAGACCCAGTACTTC. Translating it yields CASSGYRTSGSWRQETQYF.

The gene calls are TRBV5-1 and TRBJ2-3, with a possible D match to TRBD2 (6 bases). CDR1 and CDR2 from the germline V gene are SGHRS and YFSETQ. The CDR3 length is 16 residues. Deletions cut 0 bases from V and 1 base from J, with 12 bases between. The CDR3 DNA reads TGCGCCAGCAGCTTGGCGCGGCGGGATGGCACAGATACGCAGTATTTT. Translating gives CASSLARRDGTDTQYF.

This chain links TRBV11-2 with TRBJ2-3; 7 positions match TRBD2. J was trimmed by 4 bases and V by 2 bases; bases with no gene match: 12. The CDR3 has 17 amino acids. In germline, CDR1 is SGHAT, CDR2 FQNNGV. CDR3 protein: CASSLFMAGEAADTQYF. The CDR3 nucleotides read TGTGCCAGCAGCTTATTTATGGCGGGAGAAGCCGCAGATACGCAGTATTTT.

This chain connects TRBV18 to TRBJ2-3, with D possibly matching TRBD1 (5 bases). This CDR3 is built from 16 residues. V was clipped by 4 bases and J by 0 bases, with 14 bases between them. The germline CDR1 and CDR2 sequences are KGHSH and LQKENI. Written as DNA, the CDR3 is TGTGCCAGCTCACTGCGACGGAACAGGAGCACAGATACGCAGTATTTT. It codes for CASSLRRNRSTDTQYF.

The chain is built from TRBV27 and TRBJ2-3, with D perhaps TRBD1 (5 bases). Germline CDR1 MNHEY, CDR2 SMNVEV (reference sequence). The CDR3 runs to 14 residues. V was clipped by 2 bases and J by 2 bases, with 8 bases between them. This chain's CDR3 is CASSLNRITDTQYF. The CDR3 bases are TGTGCCAGCAGTTTAAACAGGATCACAGATACGCAGTATTTT.

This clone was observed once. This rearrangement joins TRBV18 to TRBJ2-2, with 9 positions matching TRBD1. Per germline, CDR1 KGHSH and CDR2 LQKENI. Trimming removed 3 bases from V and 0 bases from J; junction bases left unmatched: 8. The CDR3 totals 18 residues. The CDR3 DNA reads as TGTGCCAGCTCACCTCTGAGACAGGGGGGATCGAACACCGGGGAGCTGTTTTTT. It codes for CASSPLRQGGSNTGELFF.

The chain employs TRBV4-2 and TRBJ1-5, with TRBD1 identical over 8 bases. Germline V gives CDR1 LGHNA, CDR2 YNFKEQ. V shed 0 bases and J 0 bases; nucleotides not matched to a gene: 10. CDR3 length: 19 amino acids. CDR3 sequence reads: CASSQDGPDRADSNQPQHF. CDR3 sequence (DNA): TGTGCCAGCAGCCAAGATGGCCCGGACAGGGCAGATAGCAATCAGCCCCAGCATTTT.

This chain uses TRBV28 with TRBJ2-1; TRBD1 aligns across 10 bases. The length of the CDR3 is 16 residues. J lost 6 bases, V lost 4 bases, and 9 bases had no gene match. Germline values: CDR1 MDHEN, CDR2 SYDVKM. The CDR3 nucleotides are TGTGCCAGCAGTTCCCCAACGGGACAGGGGTTCAATGAGCAGTTCTTC. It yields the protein CASSSPTGQGFNEQFF.

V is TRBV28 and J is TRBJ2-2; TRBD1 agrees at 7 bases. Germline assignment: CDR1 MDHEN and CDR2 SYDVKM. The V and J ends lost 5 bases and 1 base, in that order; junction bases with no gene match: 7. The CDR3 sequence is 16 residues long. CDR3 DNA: TGTGCCAGCAGTCCCCCCCGACAGGGGAACACCGGGGAGCTGTTTTTT. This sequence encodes CASSPPRQGNTGELFF.

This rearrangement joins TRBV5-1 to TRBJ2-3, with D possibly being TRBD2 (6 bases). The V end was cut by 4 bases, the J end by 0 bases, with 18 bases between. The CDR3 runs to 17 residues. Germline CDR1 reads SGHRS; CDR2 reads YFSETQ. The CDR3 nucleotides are TGCGCCAGCAGCCTAGCGCGGGGTCCCGGTAGCACAGATACGCAGTATTTT. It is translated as CASSLARGPGSTDTQYF.

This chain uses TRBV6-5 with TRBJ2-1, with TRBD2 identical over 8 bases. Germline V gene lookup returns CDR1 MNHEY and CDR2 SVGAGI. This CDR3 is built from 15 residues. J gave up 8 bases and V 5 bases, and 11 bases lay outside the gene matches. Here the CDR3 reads CASSSRGGHRDEQFF. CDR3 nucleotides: TGTGCCAGCAGTAGTCGGGGGGGACATAGGGATGAGCAGTTCTTC.

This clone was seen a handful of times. CDR3 DNA sequence: TGTGCCAGCAGCGTAGTAGCGGGGAACACAGATACGCAGTATTTT. Its translation: CASSVVAGNTDTQYF. This chain joins TRBV9 and TRBJ2-3; 8 bases match TRBD2. The germline CDR1 and CDR2 sequences are SGDLS and YYNGEE. The CDR3 is made up of 15 amino acids. After removal of 0 bases from V and 2 bases from J, the junction contained 2 bases not matched to a gene.

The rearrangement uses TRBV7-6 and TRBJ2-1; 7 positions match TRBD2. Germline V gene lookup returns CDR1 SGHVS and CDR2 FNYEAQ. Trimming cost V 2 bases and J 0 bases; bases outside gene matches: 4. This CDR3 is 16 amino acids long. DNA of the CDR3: TGTGCCAGCAGCTTACTGGGCGGGAGCTCCTACAATGAGCAGTTCTTC. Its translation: CASSLLGGSSYNEQFF.

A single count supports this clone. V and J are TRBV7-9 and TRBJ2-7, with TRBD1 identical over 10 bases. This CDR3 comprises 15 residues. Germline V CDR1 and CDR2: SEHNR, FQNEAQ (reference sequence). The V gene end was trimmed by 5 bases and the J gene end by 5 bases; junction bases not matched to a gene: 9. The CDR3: CASSQQDRGHNEQYF. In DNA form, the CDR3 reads TGTGCCAGCAGCCAACAAGACAGGGGGCACAACGAGCAGTACTTC.

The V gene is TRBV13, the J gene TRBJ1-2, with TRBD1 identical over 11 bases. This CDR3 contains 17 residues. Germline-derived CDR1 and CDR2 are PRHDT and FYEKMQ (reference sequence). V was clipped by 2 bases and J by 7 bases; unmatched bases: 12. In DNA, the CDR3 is TGTGCCAGCAGCTTACTTCGGGACAGGGGGATCAGTCGTGGCTACACCTTC. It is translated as CASSLLRDRGISRGYTF.

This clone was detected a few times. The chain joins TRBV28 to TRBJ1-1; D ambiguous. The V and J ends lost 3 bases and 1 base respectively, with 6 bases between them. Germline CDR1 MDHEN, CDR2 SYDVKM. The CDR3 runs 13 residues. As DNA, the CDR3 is TGTGCCAGCAGTTTCTCCTCGAACACTGAAGCTTTCTTT. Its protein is CASSFSSNTEAFF. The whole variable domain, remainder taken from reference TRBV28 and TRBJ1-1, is DVKVTQSSRYLVKRTGEKVFLECVQDMDHENMFWYRQDPGLGLRLIYFSYDVKMKEKGDIPEGYSVSREKKERFSLILESASTNQTSMYLCASSFSSNTEAFFGQGTRLTVV.

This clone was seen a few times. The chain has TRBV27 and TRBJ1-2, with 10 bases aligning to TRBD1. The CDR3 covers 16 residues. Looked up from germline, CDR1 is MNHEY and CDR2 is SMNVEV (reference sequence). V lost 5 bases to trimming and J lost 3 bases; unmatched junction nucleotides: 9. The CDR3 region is CASSPLPGTGDYGYTF. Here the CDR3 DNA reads TGTGCCAGCAGTCCTCTCCCCGGGACAGGGGACTATGGCTACACCTTC.

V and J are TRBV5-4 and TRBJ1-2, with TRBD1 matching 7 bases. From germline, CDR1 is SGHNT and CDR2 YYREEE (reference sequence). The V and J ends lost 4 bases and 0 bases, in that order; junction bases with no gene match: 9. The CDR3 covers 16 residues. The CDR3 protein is CASSLGQTRSNYGYTF. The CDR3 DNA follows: TGTGCCAGCAGCCTGGGACAGACGCGCTCTAACTATGGCTACACCTTC.

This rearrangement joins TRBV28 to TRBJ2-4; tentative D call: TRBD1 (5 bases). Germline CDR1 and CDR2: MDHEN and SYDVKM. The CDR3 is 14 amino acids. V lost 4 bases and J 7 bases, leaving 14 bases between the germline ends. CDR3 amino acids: CASSSDIAGNIQYF. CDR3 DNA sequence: TGTGCCAGCAGTTCCGACATCGCAGGGAACATTCAGTACTTC. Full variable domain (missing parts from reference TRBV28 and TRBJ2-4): DVKVTQSSRYLVKRTGEKVFLECVQDMDHENMFWYRQDPGLGLRLIYFSYDVKMKEKGDIPEGYSVSREKKERFSLILESASTNQTSMYLCASSSDIAGNIQYFGAGTRLSVL.

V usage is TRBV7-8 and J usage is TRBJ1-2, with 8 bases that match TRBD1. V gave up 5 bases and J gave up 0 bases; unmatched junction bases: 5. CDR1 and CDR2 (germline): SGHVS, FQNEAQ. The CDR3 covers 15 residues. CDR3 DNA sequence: TGTGCCAGCAGCCCCGGACAGGGATCTAACTATGGCTACACCTTC. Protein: CASSPGQGSNYGYTF.

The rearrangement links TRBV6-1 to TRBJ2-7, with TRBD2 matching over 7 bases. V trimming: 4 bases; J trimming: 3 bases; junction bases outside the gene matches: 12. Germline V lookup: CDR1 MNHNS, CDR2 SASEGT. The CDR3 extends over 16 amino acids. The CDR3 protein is CASSVSGPAFFYEQYF. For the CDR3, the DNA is TGTGCCAGCAGTGTTAGCGGGCCCGCGTTTTTCTACGAGCAGTACTTC.

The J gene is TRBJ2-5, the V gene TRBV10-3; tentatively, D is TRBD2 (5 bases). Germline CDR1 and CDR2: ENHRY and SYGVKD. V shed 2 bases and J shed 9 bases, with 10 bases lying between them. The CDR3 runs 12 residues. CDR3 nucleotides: TGTGCCATCAGTGAGACTAGTATGGCCCAGTACTTC. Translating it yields CAISETSMAQYF.

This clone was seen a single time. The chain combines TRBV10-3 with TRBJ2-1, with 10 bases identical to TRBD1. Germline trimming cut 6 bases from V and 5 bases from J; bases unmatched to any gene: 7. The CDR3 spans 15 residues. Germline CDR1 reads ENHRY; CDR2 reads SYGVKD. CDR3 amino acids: CAISLIGTGDNEQFF. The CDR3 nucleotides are TGTGCCATCAGCCTAATCGGGACAGGGGACAATGAGCAGTTCTTC.